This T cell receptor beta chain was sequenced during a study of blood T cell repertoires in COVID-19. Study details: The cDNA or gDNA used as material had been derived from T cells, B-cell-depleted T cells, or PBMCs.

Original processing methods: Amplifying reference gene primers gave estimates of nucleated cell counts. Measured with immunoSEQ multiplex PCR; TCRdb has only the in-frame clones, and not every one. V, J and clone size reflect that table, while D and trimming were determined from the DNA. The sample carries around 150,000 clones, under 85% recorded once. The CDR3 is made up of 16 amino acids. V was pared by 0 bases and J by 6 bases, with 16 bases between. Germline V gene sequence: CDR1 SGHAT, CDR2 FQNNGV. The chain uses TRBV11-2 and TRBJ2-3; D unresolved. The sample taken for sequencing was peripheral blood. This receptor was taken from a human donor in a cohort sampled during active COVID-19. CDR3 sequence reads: CASSLDWSPRGDTQYF. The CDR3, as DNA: TGTGCCAGCAGCTTAGATTGGAGTCCCCGAGGCGATACGCAGTATTTT.